The TCR beta chain described here comes from a study of somatic mutations in cytotoxic T cells in rheumatoid arthritis. The length of the CDR3 is 16 residues. The J segment lost 3 bases and the V segment lost 3 bases, leaving 8 bases of the junction unmatched. CDR1 is MNHEY, CDR2 SMNVEV, per germline (reference sequence). TCRdb's table, derived via immunoSEQ multiplex PCR, lists solely in-frame clones and lacks some. The table has 15,000 to 20,000 clones, around 81% seen once. The chain is built from TRBV27 and TRBJ2-5; 9 bases align to TRBD1. The sample consisted of CD8+ T cells sorted from blood. The TCR comes from a young man with rheumatoid arthritis. CDR3 loop: CASSFTGGGLKETQYF. The CDR3 DNA is TGTGCCAGCAGTTTCACAGGGGGCGGATTAAAAGAGACCCAGTACTTC.